Following are 27 T cell receptor beta chains from one sample sequenced in a study of blood T cell repertoires in COVID-19. This table comes from immunoSEQ multiplex PCR, and its TCRdb copy is limited to in-frame clones, with some not included. The data show about 130,000 clones, with roughly 86% seen just once and 3.5% to 4.5% held by the top ten. Sequenced sample: peripheral blood. The origin of the receptors is a woman aged 60-75 years with acute or convalescent COVID-19.

The gene calls are TRBV6-4 and TRBJ2-1, with 10 bases lining up with TRBD2. Germline assignment: CDR1 MRHNA and CDR2 SNTAGT. The CDR3 length is 16 residues. V lost 4 bases, J lost 7 bases, and 10 bases stayed unmatched. The DNA of the CDR3 is TGTGCCAGCAGTGGGCTAGCGGGAGTATCACTTAATGAGCAGTTCTTC. It translates to CASSGLAGVSLNEQFF.

In DNA, the CDR3 is TGTGCCAGCAGCTTGTTCGACACGAACACCGGGGAGCTGTTTTTT. Residues: CASSLFDTNTGELFF. The rearrangement joins TRBV7-2 to TRBJ2-2; D is uncertain. V gave up 3 bases and J gave up 0 bases, with 8 bases separating them. CDR1 and CDR2 from the germline V gene are SGHTA and FQGNSA. CDR3 length: 15 amino acids.

The chain employs TRBV13 and TRBJ2-6, with 9 bases lining up with TRBD1. The ends lost 4 bases at V and 0 bases at J; junction bases unmatched: 10. CDR1 is PRHDT and CDR2 is FYEKMQ in the germline V gene (reference sequence). The CDR3 totals 19 residues. The CDR3 here is CASSSLRDRAYSGANVLTF. CDR3 coding DNA: TGTGCCAGCAGCTCCCTCCGGGACAGGGCTTACTCTGGGGCCAACGTCCTGACTTTC.

The V call is TRBV11-3, the J call TRBJ1-1; possibly TRBD1 for D (5 bases). The CDR3 has 15 amino acids. Between the trimmed V and J ends, which lost 1 base and 0 bases, there was a span of 9 bases. From germline, CDR1 is SGHNT and CDR2 YENEEA. For the CDR3, the DNA is TGTGCCAGCAGCTTAGGGGGCCCGTTGAACACTGAAGCTTTCTTT. Its protein is CASSLGGPLNTEAFF.

The chain recombines TRBV7-8 with TRBJ2-1; 11 nucleotides agree with TRBD2. The CDR3 runs to 16 residues. CDR1 and CDR2 (germline): SGHVS, FQNEAQ. V trimming: 4 bases; J trimming: 2 bases; junction bases outside the gene matches: 4. CDR3 DNA: TGTGCCAGCAGCTCACTAGCGGGAGTAACCTACAATGAGCAGTTCTTC. Its protein product is CASSSLAGVTYNEQFF. Based on the CDR3 plus reference TRBV7-8 and TRBJ2-1, the full variable domain is GAGVSQSPRYKVAKRGQDVALRCDPISGHVSLFWYQQALGQGPEFLTYFQNEAQLDKSGLPSDRFFAERPEGSVSTLKIQRTQQEDSAVYLCASSSLAGVTYNEQFFGPGTRLTVL.

The genes are TRBV6-6 and TRBJ1-5; 7 bases fit TRBD1. Germline values: CDR1 MNHNY, CDR2 SVGAGI (reference sequence). The V gene end was trimmed by 6 bases and the J gene end by 0 bases; junction bases not matched to a gene: 5. This CDR3 comprises 15 residues. CDR3 region: CASRPGTASNQPQHF. The CDR3 DNA reads as TGTGCCAGCAGGCCGGGGACAGCTAGCAATCAGCCCCAGCATTTT.

The V and J genes are TRBV19 and TRBJ2-5; tentatively, D is TRBD1 (6 bases). The CDR3 loop spans 14 amino acids. The V gene lost 3 bases and the J gene lost 5 bases, with 13 bases spanning the gap. Germline-derived CDR1 and CDR2 are LNHDA and SQIVND (reference sequence). CDR3 protein: CASSIARGRETQYF. The DNA for the CDR3 is TGTGCCAGTAGTATCGCCAGGGGCCGGGAGACCCAGTACTTC.

The chain employs TRBV28 and TRBJ1-4; no clear D gene. From germline, CDR1 is MDHEN and CDR2 SYDVKM. CDR3 length equals 14 residues. The V and J ends lost 9 bases and 5 bases respectively, with 16 bases between them. Here the CDR3 reads CASQAGSVNEKLFF. The CDR3, as DNA: TGTGCCAGTCAGGCGGGGTCCGTCAATGAAAAACTGTTTTTT. The full variable domain, with the rest looked up from reference TRBV28 and TRBJ1-4, is DVKVTQSSRYLVKRTGEKVFLECVQDMDHENMFWYRQDPGLGLRLIYFSYDVKMKEKGDIPEGYSVSREKKERFSLILESASTNQTSMYLCASQAGSVNEKLFFGSGTQLSVL.

This chain uses TRBV27 with TRBJ2-3, with 8 nucleotides matching TRBD1. This CDR3 is built from 15 residues. The V segment lost 4 bases and the J segment 3 bases; nucleotides outside the gene matches: 6. CDR1 is MNHEY, CDR2 SMNVEV, per germline (reference sequence). CDR3 in amino acids: CASSSRTGSTDTQYF. CDR3 in DNA: TGTGCCAGCAGTTCCCGGACAGGGAGTACAGATACGCAGTATTTT.

For this clone: An end of the junction does not agree with germline; a read error may underlie this. The V gene is TRBV6-4, the J gene TRBJ2-1, with D uncertain. Germline CDR1 and CDR2: MRHNA and SNTAGT. The CDR3 length is 14 residues. CDR3 coding DNA: TGTGCCAGCATTGACGTTCACACCTACAATGAGCAGTTCTTC. Its translation: CASIDVHTYNEQFF.

This clone was observed once. V is TRBV5-4 and J is TRBJ2-5; tentative D call: TRBD2 (6 bases). The CDR3 sequence is 14 residues long. Germline V gene data show CDR1 as SGHNT and CDR2 as YYREEE (reference sequence). Trimming removed 0 bases at V and 0 bases at J, with 6 bases between. Here the CDR3 reads CASSLGLDQETQYF. The CDR3 coding sequence is TGTGCCAGCAGCTTGGGACTAGACCAAGAGACCCAGTACTTC.

The genes are TRBV3-1 (or the pseudogene TRBV3-2) and TRBJ1-1, with D maybe TRBD1 (5 bases). Germline values: CDR1 LGHDT, CDR2 YNNKEL (reference sequence). V lost 1 base, J lost 5 bases, and 11 bases lay in between. The CDR3 covers 14 residues. The CDR3 bases are TGTGCCAGCAGCCAAGTTGGGGCGGAGACTGAAGCTTTCTTT. This encodes CASSQVGAETEAFF.

The chain joins TRBV2 to TRBJ2-2; D remains ambiguous. The CDR3 has 13 amino acids. Trimming took 4 bases from V and 1 from J, leaving 4 bases between them. Per germline, CDR1 SNHLY and CDR2 FYNNEI. CDR3 nucleotides: TGTGCCAGCAGTGCAGTGAACACCGGGGAGCTGTTTTTT. This sequence encodes CASSAVNTGELFF.

J is TRBJ1-1 and V is TRBV6-5, with D maybe TRBD1 (5 bases). Germline assignment: CDR1 MNHEY and CDR2 SVGAGI. V was pared by 4 bases and J by 3 bases, with 12 bases between. This CDR3 has 14 residues. The CDR3 loop reads CASSSPGMDTEAFF. DNA of the CDR3: TGTGCCAGCAGTTCTCCAGGGATGGACACTGAAGCTTTCTTT.

V gene TRBV2 combines with J gene TRBJ2-7; TRBD2 matches 16 bases. The trim removed 8 bases at V and 1 base at J, leaving 11 bases unmatched. Germline V CDR1 and CDR2: SNHLY, FYNNEI. The CDR3 spans 18 residues. The CDR3 region is CASVPGLAGGPESYEQYF. The CDR3 region has the DNA TGTGCCAGCGTTCCGGGACTAGCGGGAGGGCCCGAATCCTACGAGCAGTACTTC.

This clone showed up just a few times. The gene calls are TRBV6-6 and TRBJ2-1; 14 bases map to TRBD2. Germline V gene sequence: CDR1 MNHNY, CDR2 SVGAGI (reference sequence). This CDR3 comprises 19 residues. The ends lost 6 bases at V and 0 bases at J; junction bases unmatched: 10. Here the CDR3 DNA reads TGTGCCAGCAGCTCCCCGGGACTAGCGGGGGCGAGCTCCTACAATGAGCAGTTCTTC. Translated: CASSSPGLAGASSYNEQFF.

This chain links TRBV24-1 with TRBJ1-5; D is ambiguous. The length of the CDR3 is 14 residues. The ends were cut back, 3 bases at V and 2 bases at J, with 7 bases in the middle. The germline V gene has CDR1 KGHDR and CDR2 SFDVKD. CDR3 sequence: CATSDGLRNQPQHF. The CDR3 DNA follows: TGTGCCACCAGTGATGGGCTGCGCAATCAGCCCCAGCATTTT.

The chain has TRBV27 and TRBJ1-4; D unclear. This CDR3 comprises 14 residues. Germline V lookup: CDR1 MNHEY, CDR2 SMNVEV (reference sequence). Trimming pared 6 bases from V and 6 bases from J, leaving 14 bases between. This chain's CDR3 is CASRERGPHEKLFF. In DNA, the CDR3 is TGTGCCAGCAGGGAACGCGGGCCCCATGAAAAACTGTTTTTT.

The chain links TRBV5-4 to TRBJ2-2; a weak D match, TRBD1 (6 bases). Trimming stripped 5 bases from V and 5 bases from J, with 13 bases between. This CDR3 comprises 14 residues. CDR1 is SGHNT, CDR2 YYREEE, per germline (reference sequence). This chain's CDR3 is CASSPTGVTGELFF. The CDR3 DNA is TGTGCCAGCAGTCCGACAGGAGTAACCGGGGAGCTGTTTTTT.

This chain joins TRBV2 and TRBJ1-3, with 9 bases lining up with TRBD1. Germline-derived CDR1 and CDR2 are SNHLY and FYNNEI. V shed 7 bases and J 4 bases; nucleotides not matched to a gene: 8. This CDR3 has 15 amino acids. The CDR3 DNA follows: TGTGCCAGCATCCCGGGACAGGGACCCGGAAACACCATATATTTT. Protein sequence: CASIPGQGPGNTIYF. Full variable domain (missing parts from reference TRBV2 and TRBJ1-3): EPEVTQTPSHQVTQMGQEVILRCVPISNHLYFYWYRQILGQKVEFLVSFYNNEISEKSEIFDDQFSVERPDGSNFTLKIRSTKLEDSAMYFCASIPGQGPGNTIYFGEGSWLTVV.

V gene TRBV28 combines with J gene TRBJ2-7; TRBD1 aligns across 8 bases. The CDR3 sequence is 14 residues long. V lost 6 bases and J lost 0; bases outside the gene matches: 4. The V gene's germline CDR1 is MDHEN and CDR2 SYDVKM. The chain's CDR3 is CASRGDRSSYEQYF. The CDR3 DNA sequence: TGTGCCAGCAGGGGGGACAGGAGCTCCTACGAGCAGTACTTC.

V gene TRBV19 combines with J gene TRBJ1-2, with D unresolved. The CDR3 has 12 amino acids. V lost 2 bases and J 7 bases, leaving 8 bases between the germline ends. Germline V gene sequence: CDR1 LNHDA, CDR2 SQIVND (reference sequence). CDR3 DNA sequence: TGTGCCAGTAGTATATGGGAGGGTGGCTACACCTTC. Amino acid sequence: CASSIWEGGYTF.

This chain joins TRBV30 and TRBJ2-3, with unresolved D. Germline V gives CDR1 GTSNPN, CDR2 SVGIG (reference sequence). CDR3 length: 12 amino acids. V lost 4 bases and J 5 bases, leaving 10 bases between the germline ends. CDR3 DNA: TGTGCCTGGAACTACTACGAAGATACGCAGTATTTT. This gives the protein CAWNYYEDTQYF.

This clone was found once. This chain uses TRBV29-1 with TRBJ1-2, with TRBD1 matching 9 bases. Germline CDR1 is SQVTM and CDR2 is ANQGSEA. V lost 8 bases to trimming and J lost 4 bases; unmatched junction nucleotides: 5. The CDR3 is made up of 12 amino acids. CDR3 region: CSYRDRVYGYTF. The CDR3 nucleotides read TGCAGCTACCGGGACAGGGTCTATGGCTACACCTTC.

V and J are TRBV11-3 and TRBJ1-2; 9 bases agree with TRBD1. This CDR3 has 14 amino acids. Per the germline V gene, CDR1 is SGHNT and CDR2 is YENEEA. V gave up 4 bases and J gave up 6 bases; unmatched junction bases: 6. The CDR3 region is CASSSPGTGHGYTF. The CDR3 DNA follows: TGTGCCAGCAGCTCGCCCGGGACAGGGCATGGCTACACCTTC.

In regard to this clone: A junction boundary mismatches the germline segment, possibly from a read error. The chain recombines TRBV28 with TRBJ1-5, with 7 nucleotides matching TRBD1. The CDR3 has 17 residues. The germline V gene encodes CDR1 MDHEN and CDR2 SYDVKM. The CDR3 coding sequence is TGTGCCAGCGGAAGATGGGGGGTTCTAGGGGGCAAGCAGCCCCAGCATTTT. Protein: CASGRWGVLGGKQPQHF.

The gene calls are TRBV7-9 and TRBJ1-4, with D maybe TRBD1 (6 bases). Germline CDR1 is SEHNR and CDR2 is FQNEAQ (reference sequence). V was trimmed by 5 bases and J by 5 bases, leaving 21 bases between them. The CDR3 is 17 residues long. The chain's CDR3 is CASSLHPLGGQNEKLFF. CDR3 nucleotide sequence: TGTGCCAGCAGCCTTCATCCTTTAGGGGGTCAAAATGAAAAACTGTTTTTT.